These T cell receptor beta chains were read from a single sample in a study of OX40 agonist ivuxolimab in advanced cancers. Sequencing was performed with immunoSEQ multiplex PCR; in TCRdb, only in-frame clones are kept and a portion is missing. This table holds about 76,000 clones, approximately 86% found once. Here the sequenced sample was CD4+ or CD8+ T cells sorted from blood, taken in a trial of the OX40 agonist ivuxolimab. These receptors were taken from an adult with an advanced solid tumor such as melanoma, head and neck, liver or kidney cancer. Both conserved end residues are part of each CDR3. A D gene is named only where the DNA matches it firmly. The listing skips clone size in some rows; elsewhere it reads once, few, many or a size class.

clone size	D gene	V gene	J gene	CDR3 protein	CDR3 DNA
-	-	TRBV28	TRBJ2-4	CASLQGPKNIQYF	TGTGCCAGCCTCCAGGGGCCCAAAAACATTCAGTACTTC
-	-	TRBV11-1	TRBJ2-2	CASSLEENTGELFF	TGTGCCAGCAGCTTGGAGGAGAACACCGGGGAGCTGTTTTTT
-	-	TRBV27	TRBJ2-7	CASGTWYEQYF	TGTGCCAGCGGTACTTGGTACGAGCAGTACTTC
few	TRBD2	TRBV19	TRBJ2-5	CASSIGYVGGETQYF	TGTGCCAGTAGTATAGGATATGTGGGGGGGGAGACCCAGTACTTC
-	-	TRBV10-3	TRBJ2-2	CAISAYGTGELFF	TGTGCCATCAGTGCTTATGGCACCGGGGAGCTGTTTTTT
-	TRBD2	TRBV7-3	TRBJ2-3	CASSFSGGSTDTQYF	TGTGCCAGCAGCTTTAGCGGGGGCAGCACAGATACGCAGTATTTT
-	TRBD1	TRBV7-2	TRBJ1-2	CASSLATGRGYTF	TGTGCCAGCAGCTTAGCGACAGGGCGAGGCTACACCTTC
few	-	TRBV7-2	TRBJ1-5	CASSPNMGGQGQPQHF	TGTGCCAGCAGCCCGAACATGGGGGGGCAGGGTCAGCCCCAGCATTTT
-	-	TRBV5-4	TRBJ1-1	CASSFGTEAFF	TGTGCCAGCAGCTTCGGAACTGAAGCTTTCTTT
-	-	TRBV5-6	TRBJ1-2	CASNLQGANYGYTF	TGTGCCAGCAACTTACAGGGAGCTAACTATGGCTACACCTTC
-	-	TRBV10-2	TRBJ1-5	CASSESGQNQPQHF	TGCGCCAGCAGTGAGTCTGGGCAAAATCAGCCCCAGCATTTT
-	-	TRBV6-5	TRBJ2-5	CASSYVGARETQYF	TGTGCCAGCAGTTACGTGGGGGCTAGGGAGACCCAGTACTTC
-	-	TRBV6-5	TRBJ2-7	CASSTSDSYEQYF	TGTGCCAGCAGTACATCGGACAGCTACGAGCAGTACTTC
-	-	TRBV11-1	TRBJ2-2	CASSPQTGELFF	TGTGCCAGCAGCCCCCAGACCGGGGAGCTGTTTTTT
once	-	TRBV2	TRBJ1-1	CASSSQGWHTEAFF	TGTGCCAGCAGTAGCCAGGGCTGGCACACTGAAGCTTTCTTT
-	TRBD1	TRBV4-3	TRBJ1-1	CASSQEGGSTEAFF	TGCGCCAGCAGCCAAGAAGGGGGCTCCACTGAAGCTTTCTTT
-	TRBD2	TRBV6-5	TRBJ2-1	CASSSGGARYNEQFF	TGTGCCAGCAGTAGCGGGGGGGCCAGATACAATGAGCAGTTCTTC
-	-	TRBV5-4	TRBJ1-1	CASSLMSGDTEAFF	TGTGCCAGCAGCTTGATGTCGGGGGACACTGAAGCTTTCTTT
-	TRBD1	TRBV19	TRBJ1-2	CASHASGGSYGYTF	TGTGCCAGCCACGCTTCAGGGGGCAGCTATGGCTACACCTTC
-	-	TRBV29-1	TRBJ2-3	CSVEGGGVGDTQYF	TGCAGCGTTGAAGGAGGGGGGGTAGGAGATACGCAGTATTTT
-	-	TRBV29-1	TRBJ2-7	CSVEDEVYEQYF	TGCAGCGTTGAAGATGAGGTCTACGAGCAGTACTTC
-	-	TRBV18	TRBJ1-2	CASSPFEPGTAFYGYTF	TGTGCCAGCTCACCTTTTGAGCCAGGGACGGCCTTCTATGGCTACACCTTC
-	-	TRBV27	TRBJ2-3	CASSFSAGYEDTQYF	TGTGCCAGCAGTTTCTCGGCGGGGTATGAGGATACGCAGTATTTT
once	-	TRBV7-9	TRBJ2-1	CASSLDGEQFF	TGTGCCAGCAGCTTAGACGGGGAGCAGTTCTTC
-	TRBD1	TRBV5-6	TRBJ2-1	CASSYYLGQNYNEQFF	TGTGCCAGCAGCTACTATCTGGGACAGAACTACAATGAGCAGTTCTTC
-	TRBD1	TRBV9	TRBJ1-2	CASSPDGQGGYGYTF	TGTGCCAGCAGCCCCGACGGACAGGGTGGGTATGGCTACACCTTC
once	TRBD1	TRBV7-2	TRBJ2-5	CASSFPGQEFSYQETQYF	TGTGCCAGCAGCTTTCCGGGACAGGAGTTTTCGTACCAAGAGACCCAGTACTTC
-	TRBD1	TRBV7-3	TRBJ2-5	CASSLRDRVFQETQYF	TGTGCCAGCAGCTTAAGGGACAGGGTTTTTCAAGAGACCCAGTACTTC
-	-	TRBV5-6	TRBJ2-5	CASSFVGPARETQYF	TGTGCCAGCAGCTTTGTCGGGCCAGCCAGGGAGACCCAGTACTTC
-	-	TRBV5-1	TRBJ2-2	CASSQDSIANTGELFF	TGCGCCAGCAGCCAAGACAGTATTGCGAACACCGGGGAGCTGTTTTTT
-	-	TRBV2	TRBJ2-1	CASSRSGTDSYNEQFF	TGTGCCAGCTCAAGGTCCGGGACGGATTCCTACAATGAGCAGTTCTTC
-	-	TRBV6-5	TRBJ1-4	CASTEGMMRKLFF	TGTGCCAGCACCGAGGGAATGATGAGGAAACTGTTTTTT
-	-	TRBV5-1	TRBJ2-5	CASSLAAGRGMGQETQYF	TGCGCCAGCAGCTTGGCGGCAGGGAGGGGGATGGGGCAAGAGACCCAGTACTTC
-	-	TRBV5-6	TRBJ1-5	CASSRGIRGNQPQHF	TGTGCCAGCAGCCGAGGGATTCGAGGCAATCAGCCCCAGCATTTT
-	-	TRBV18	TRBJ2-7	CASSPAAERYEQYF	TGTGCCAGCTCACCTGCAGCCGAGCGGTACGAGCAGTACTTC
-	TRBD1	TRBV28	TRBJ2-7	CASSLPDRVYEQYF	TGTGCCAGCAGTTTACCGGACAGGGTCTACGAGCAGTACTTC
-	TRBD1	TRBV28	TRBJ1-2	CATTWDRGPSTF	TGTGCCACCACTTGGGACAGGGGGCCGTCGACCTTC
-	-	TRBV7-2	TRBJ2-1	CASSRDGPSGKFF	TGTGCCAGCAGCCGGGACGGTCCCTCAGGGAAGTTCTTC
few	TRBD1	TRBV18	TRBJ1-6	CASSAGQGYGSPLHF	TGTGCCAGCTCGGCGGGACAGGGGTACGGTTCACCCCTCCACTTT
-	TRBD1	TRBV30	TRBJ1-6	CAWSVTGGVSPLHF	TGTGCCTGGAGTGTAACAGGGGGCGTTTCACCCCTCCACTTT
-	-	TRBV6-1	TRBJ1-5	CASSDGTADQPQHF	TGTGCCAGCAGTGACGGGACGGCCGATCAGCCCCAGCATTTT
-	-	TRBV4-3	TRBJ2-3	CASSQEWTALDTQYF	TGCGCCAGCAGCCAAGAATGGACAGCTTTGGATACGCAGTATTTT
-	-	TRBV14	TRBJ1-1	CASSQVPLNTEAFF	TGTGCCAGCAGCCAAGTCCCGTTGAACACTGAAGCTTTCTTT
-	-	TRBV5-1	TRBJ2-5	CASSATGGEETQYF	TGCGCCAGCAGCGCCACAGGGGGGGAAGAGACCCAGTACTTC
-	-	TRBV6-6	TRBJ1-2	CASSYRMLYGYTF	TGTGCCAGCAGTTACAGGATGCTCTATGGCTACACCTTC
-	-	TRBV4-3	TRBJ1-2	CASSQNREPNYGYTF	TGCGCCAGCAGCCAGAACAGGGAACCTAACTATGGCTACACCTTC
once	-	TRBV9	TRBJ1-2	CASSVGEYGYTF	TGTGCCAGCAGCGTAGGAGAATATGGCTACACCTTC
-	-	TRBV7-2	TRBJ2-5	CASSLQRSEQETQYF	TGTGCCAGCAGCTTACAACGGTCCGAACAAGAGACCCAGTACTTC
-	-	TRBV6-5	TRBJ1-1	CASSPQSSLNTEAFF	TGTGCCAGCAGCCCTCAGTCGAGCCTGAACACTGAAGCTTTCTTT
-	-	TRBV7-2	TRBJ1-2	CASSSRTELNYGYTF	TGTGCCAGCAGCTCTCGGACGGAGTTAAACTATGGCTACACCTTC
-	-	TRBV6-4	TRBJ1-1	CATRSERLEAFF	TGTGCCACCCGAAGTGAGAGGCTTGAAGCTTTCTTT
-	-	TRBV6-5	TRBJ1-1	CASSYKEYTEAFF	TGTGCCAGCAGTTACAAGGAGTACACTGAAGCTTTCTTT
-	-	TRBV30	TRBJ2-2	CAWSRWAAGTWDTGELFF	TGTGCCTGGAGTAGATGGGCAGCCGGGACCTGGGACACCGGGGAGCTGTTTTTT